The 10 T cell receptor beta chains given below trace back to one sample, sequenced in a study of blood T cells in healthy people across ages. Primed by a sample-barcoded 5' primer and a J-beta primer mix, a second PCR proceeded for 7 to 11 cycles. TCRdb reprocessed the 5' RACE reads with MiXCR, giving one entry per CDR3 protein. The sample has 750,000 to 950,000 distinct CDR3 sequences; about 27% are singletons. The same sample was also used in a study of T cells of mothers and their children.

The sequenced sample was blood. Every receptor here comes from a woman in her forties in good health.

The chain employs TRBV9 and TRBJ2-3; 7 bases line up with TRBD2. The V gene end was trimmed by 0 bases and the J gene end by 6 bases; junction bases not matched to a gene: 4. This CDR3 comprises 14 residues. CDR1 is SGDLS and CDR2 is YYNGEE in the germline V gene. The DNA of the CDR3 is TGTGCCAGCAGCGTAGTCAGCGGGGCCGATACGCAGTATTTT. Translation gives CASSVVSGADTQYF.

The CDR3 DNA is TGTGCCAGCACTCAGGCCACAGGTTCCCACACCGGGGAGCTGTTTTTT. This encodes CASTQATGSHTGELFF. V and J are TRBV11-3 and TRBJ2-2, with D maybe TRBD1 (5 bases). From germline, CDR1 is SGHNT and CDR2 YENEEA. V gave up 7 bases and J gave up 3 bases, with 18 bases separating them. The CDR3 has 16 amino acids.

The gene calls are TRBV9 and TRBJ2-1; tentatively, D is TRBD1 or TRBD2 (5 bases each). Trimming took off 0 bases at V and 9 bases at J, with 10 bases between the two ends. Per germline, CDR1 SGDLS and CDR2 YYNGEE. CDR3 length: 13 residues. The CDR3 coding sequence is TGTGCCAGCAGCGTAGAGGGGACGGGTGAGCAGTTCTTC. Translated: CASSVEGTGEQFF.

This clonotype occurred many times. The chain uses TRBV18 and TRBJ2-5; possibly TRBD1 for D (7 bases). Looked up from germline, CDR1 is KGHSH and CDR2 is LQKENI. This CDR3 comprises 15 residues. The ends were cut back, 2 bases at V and 2 bases at J, with 12 bases in the middle. The CDR3 bases are TGTGCCAGCTCACCAGGCCAGGGGGGTCAAGAGACCCAGTACTTC. As protein: CASSPGQGGQETQYF.

Comments on this clonotype: It may be a read error: a sequence one base away is much more abundant. The chain uses TRBV12-3 or TRBV12-4 and TRBJ1-1; maybe TRBD1 (6 bases). The V and J ends lost 4 bases and 1 base respectively, with 10 bases between them. CDR3 length: 14 residues. The CDR3 nucleotides are TGTGCCAGCAGTTACAGGGCCGAGAACACTGAAGCTTTCTTT. Encoded protein: CASSYRAENTEAFF.

This clonotype was counted between two and nine times. The V call is TRBV27, the J call TRBJ2-7; D might be TRBD1 or TRBD2, each matching 5 bases. The CDR3 is made up of 18 amino acids. V was cut by 7 bases and J by 0 bases, with 25 bases left in between. Germline CDR1 MNHEY, CDR2 SMNVEV (reference sequence). CDR3 coding DNA: TGTGCCAGCACTCCAATCGGGTGGGGACGCGAAAGCTCCTACGAGCAGTACTTC. Residues: CASTPIGWGRESSYEQYF.

The rearrangement links TRBV5-5 to TRBJ2-1; 8 nucleotides match TRBD1. The CDR3 is made up of 15 amino acids. With 0 bases clipped from V and 4 bases from J, the junction kept 3 bases outside the gene matches. Germline assignment: CDR1 SGHKS and CDR2 YYEKEE (reference sequence). As DNA, the CDR3 is TGTGCCAGCAGCTTGGAACAGGGGGTATACAATGAGCAGTTCTTC. Translation gives CASSLEQGVYNEQFF.

The gene calls are TRBV20-1 and TRBJ1-1; D may be TRBD1 (5 bases). Trimming removed 3 bases at V and 2 bases at J, with 16 bases between. Germline CDR1 DFQATT, CDR2 SNEGSKA (reference sequence). The CDR3 totals 15 residues. The CDR3 nucleotides read TGCAGTGCTAGTTCAAGTAGGGGAACTAACACTGAAGCTTTCTTT. Protein product: CSASSSRGTNTEAFF.

Points on this clonotype: One base away lies a much larger clone, so this may be a sequencing read error. This chain connects TRBV9 to TRBJ2-4, with 8 bases fitting TRBD2. Germline V gene lookup returns CDR1 SGDLS and CDR2 YYNGEE. This CDR3 is built from 14 residues. This CDR3 reads CVSSVAGNGGIQYF. The CDR3 DNA reads as TGTGTCAGCAGCGTAGCGGGGAACGGAGGCATTCAGTACTTC.

On this clonotype itself: Being one base from a much bigger clone, this may be a read error. The V gene is TRBV20-1, the J gene TRBJ2-3; no reliable D call. Germline-derived CDR1 and CDR2 are DFQATT and SNEGSKA (reference sequence). V was pared by 1 base and J by 2 bases, with 1 base between. The CDR3 covers 11 residues. CDR3 residues: CSARATDTQYF. CDR3 sequence (DNA): TGCAGTGCTAGAGCCACAGATACGCAGTATTTT.